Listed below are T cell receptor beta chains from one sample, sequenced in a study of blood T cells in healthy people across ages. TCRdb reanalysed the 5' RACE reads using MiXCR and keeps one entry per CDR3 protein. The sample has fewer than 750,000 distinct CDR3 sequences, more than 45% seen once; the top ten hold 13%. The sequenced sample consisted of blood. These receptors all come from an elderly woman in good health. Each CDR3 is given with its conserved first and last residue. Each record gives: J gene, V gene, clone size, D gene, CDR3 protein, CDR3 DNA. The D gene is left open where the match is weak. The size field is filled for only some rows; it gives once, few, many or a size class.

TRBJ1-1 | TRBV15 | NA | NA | CATSRDAPGETEAFF | TGTGCCACCAGCAGAGATGCTCCAGGGGAGACTGAAGCTTTCTTT
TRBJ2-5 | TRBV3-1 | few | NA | CASSQDGTQPSETQYF | TGTGCCAGCAGCCAAGATGGGACCCAACCTTCGGAGACCCAGTACTTC
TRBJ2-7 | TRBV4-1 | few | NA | CASNQAATLSYEQYF | TGCGCCAGCAACCAAGCCGCAACTCTCTCCTACGAGCAGTACTTC
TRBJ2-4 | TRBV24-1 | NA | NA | CATSSPGFLAKNIQYF | TGTGCCACGAGCTCCCCAGGGTTTCTAGCCAAAAACATTCAGTACTTC
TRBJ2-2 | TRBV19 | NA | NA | CASSPGLRTGELFF | TGTGCCAGTAGTCCAGGACTACGAACCGGGGAGCTGTTTTTT
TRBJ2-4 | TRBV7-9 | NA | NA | CASSLEGGCIQYF | TGTGCCAGCAGCTTAGAGGGCGGGTGCATTCAGTACTTC
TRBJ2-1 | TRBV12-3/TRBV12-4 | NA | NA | CASNFRVLRLPYNEQFF | TGTGCCAGCAATTTCCGGGTCCTACGCCTTCCCTACAATGAGCAGTTCTTC
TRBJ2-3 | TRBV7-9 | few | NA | CASSLAKTQTTDTQYF | TGTGCCAGCAGCTTAGCGAAGACACAAACCACAGATACGCAGTATTTT
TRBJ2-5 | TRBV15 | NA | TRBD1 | CATSREAQGIETQYF | TGTGCCACCAGCAGAGAGGCACAGGGGATAGAGACCCAGTACTTC
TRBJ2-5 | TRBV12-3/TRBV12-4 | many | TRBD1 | CASSSLPRGPKETQYF | TGTGCCAGCAGTTCCTTACCTAGGGGGCCTAAAGAGACCCAGTACTTC
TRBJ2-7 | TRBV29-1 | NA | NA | CSGLRGVWPCEQYF | TGCAGCGGCTTACGGGGTGTCTGGCCCTGCGAGCAGTACTTC
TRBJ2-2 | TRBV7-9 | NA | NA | CASGRRQDTGELFF | TGTGCCAGCGGGCGTAGGCAGGACACCGGGGAGCTGTTTTTT
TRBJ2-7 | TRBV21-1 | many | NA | CASRWGPPYEQYF | TGTGCCAGCAGATGGGGCCCACCCTACGAGCAGTACTTC
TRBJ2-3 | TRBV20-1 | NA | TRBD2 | CSASRMASGYTDTQYF | TGCAGTGCTAGTCGGATGGCTAGCGGTTACACAGATACGCAGTATTTT
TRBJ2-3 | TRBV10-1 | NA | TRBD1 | CASRDDRAEADTQYF | TGCGCCAGCAGAGACGACAGGGCTGAGGCAGATACGCAGTATTTT
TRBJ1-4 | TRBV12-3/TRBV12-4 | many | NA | CASSSGGTTNEKLFF | TGCGCCAGCAGCTCAGGAGGGACCACTAATGAAAAACTGTTTTTT
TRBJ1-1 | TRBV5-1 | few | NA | CASSVAVGNTEAFF | TGCGCCAGCAGCGTGGCCGTAGGTAACACTGAAGCTTTCTTT
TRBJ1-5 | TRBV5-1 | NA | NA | CASSPDPRGAGVNQPQHF | TGCGCCAGCAGCCCGGACCCCCGGGGGGCAGGGGTAAATCAGCCCCAGCATTTT
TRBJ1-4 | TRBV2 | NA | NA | CASRDPITNEKLFF | TGTGCCAGCAGGGACCCCATAACTAATGAAAAACTGTTTTTT
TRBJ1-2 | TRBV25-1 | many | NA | CASSDSGRYGYTF | TGTGCCAGCAGTGATTCAGGGCGGTATGGCTACACCTTC
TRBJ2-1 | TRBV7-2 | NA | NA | CASSFRTDPNEQFF | TGTGCCAGCAGCTTCCGGACAGACCCCAATGAGCAGTTCTTC
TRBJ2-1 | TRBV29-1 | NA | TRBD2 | CSVEIQDSRGGFF | TGCAGCGTTGAAATACAGGACAGCCGGGGGGGGTTCTTC
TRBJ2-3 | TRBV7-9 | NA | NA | CASSFPGPNRDTQYF | TGTGCCAGCAGCTTTCCGGGCCCGAACCGCGATACGCAGTATTTT
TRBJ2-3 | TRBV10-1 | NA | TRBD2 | CASTPREGRDTQYF | TGTGCCAGCACCCCGAGGGAGGGCCGAGATACGCAGTATTTT
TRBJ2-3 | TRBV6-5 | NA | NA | CASSSIGSDTQYF | TGTGCCAGCAGTAGTATTGGGTCGGATACGCAGTATTTT
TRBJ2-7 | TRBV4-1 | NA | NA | CASSQDSEVYYEQYF | TGCGCCAGCAGCCAAGATTCCGAAGTGTACTACGAGCAGTACTTC
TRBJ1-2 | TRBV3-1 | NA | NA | CASSQDRGNRDLRYGYTF | TGTGCCAGCAGCCAAGATCGTGGGAACAGGGATCTTCGGTATGGCTACACCTTC
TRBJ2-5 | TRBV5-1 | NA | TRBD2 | CASSPGLAGAFLSGNEQYF | TGCGCCAGCAGCCCTGGACTAGCGGGAGCTTTTCTTTCTGGGAATGAGCAGTACTTC
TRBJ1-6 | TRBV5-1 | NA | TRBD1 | CASSSNDRGNSPLHF | TGCGCCAGCAGCTCGAACGACAGGGGAAATTCACCCCTCCACTTT
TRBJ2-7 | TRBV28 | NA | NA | CASRRDGGEQYF | TGTGCCAGCAGAAGGGACGGGGGCGAGCAGTACTTC
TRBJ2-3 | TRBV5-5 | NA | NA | CASSPRQGVTDTQYF | TGTGCCAGCAGCCCTCGGCAGGGTGTCACAGATACGCAGTATTTT
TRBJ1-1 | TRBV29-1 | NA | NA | CSVEAGVNTEAFF | TGCAGTGTTGAAGCCGGAGTGAACACTGAAGCTTTCTTT
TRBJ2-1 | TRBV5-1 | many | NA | CASSSDSMLSYNEQFF | TGCGCCAGCAGCTCCGACAGTATGCTCTCCTACAATGAGCAGTTCTTC
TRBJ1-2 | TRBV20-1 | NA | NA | CSARRQAANYGYTF | TGCAGTGCTAGAAGGCAGGCTGCTAACTATGGCTACACCTTC
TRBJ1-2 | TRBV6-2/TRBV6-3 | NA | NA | CASRTGYYGYTF | TGTGCCAGCAGAACAGGATACTATGGCTACACCTTC
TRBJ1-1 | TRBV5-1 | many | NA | CASSLDLGRNTEAFF | TGCGCCAGCAGCTTGGACCTGGGGAGAAACACTGAAGCTTTCTTT